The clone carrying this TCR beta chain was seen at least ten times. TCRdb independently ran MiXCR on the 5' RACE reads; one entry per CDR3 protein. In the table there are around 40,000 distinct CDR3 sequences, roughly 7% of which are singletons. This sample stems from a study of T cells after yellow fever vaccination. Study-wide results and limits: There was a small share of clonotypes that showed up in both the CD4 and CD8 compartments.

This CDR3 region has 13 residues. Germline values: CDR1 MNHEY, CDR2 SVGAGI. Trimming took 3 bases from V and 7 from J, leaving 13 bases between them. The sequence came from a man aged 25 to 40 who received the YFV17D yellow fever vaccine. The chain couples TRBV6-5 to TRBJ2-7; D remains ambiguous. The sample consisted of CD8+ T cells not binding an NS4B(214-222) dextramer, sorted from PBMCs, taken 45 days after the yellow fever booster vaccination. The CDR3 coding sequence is TGTGCCAGCAGTTATGGTCTCGGAAGTGAGCAGTACTTC. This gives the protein CASSYGLGSEQYF.